This TCR beta chain was recovered during a study of patients and donors after allogeneic stem cell transplantation. The CDR3 extends over 14 amino acids. V lost 5 bases and J lost 4; bases outside the gene matches: 6. MiXCR was run by TCRdb on the RT-PCR reads, yielding one entry per CDR3 protein. The sample lists 150,000 or so distinct CDR3 sequences, roughly 22% occurring once. This clonotype has more than one count but fewer than ten. The V call is TRBV12-3 or TRBV12-4, the J call TRBJ1-1, with 8 bases matching TRBD1. The sequence was obtained from a human donor who was either an allogeneic HSCT recipient or a stem cell or donor lymphocyte infusion donor (not recorded which). It is not recorded whose cells these are; they may come from a transplant donor. The sequenced sample was blood, either unsorted or a sorted T cell fraction (not recorded which). This CDR3 is CASSPGGHITEAFF. CDR3 bases: TGTGCCAGCAGTCCAGGGGGCCATATCACTGAAGCTTTCTTT.